Below are 15 T cell receptor beta chains sequenced from a single sample in a study of T cells in Graves' hyperthyroidism and ophthalmopathy. The CDR3 regions of TCR beta were amplified from RNA transcripts. TCR CDR3 underwent first-round RT-PCR with the HTBI primer set. One entry per CDR3 protein results from TCRdb running MiXCR on the multiplex PCR reads. The sample has approximately 610,000 distinct CDR3 sequences, roughly 15% seen once. The sequencing input was blood. These receptors all come from a woman aged 35 to 49 with Graves' ophthalmopathy.

The V call is TRBV28, the J call TRBJ2-7; 9 positions agree with TRBD1. Germline V gene lookup returns CDR1 MDHEN and CDR2 SYDVKM. The V gene end was trimmed by 11 bases and the J gene end by 4 bases; junction bases not matched to a gene: 12. This CDR3 is 14 amino acids long. CDR3 nucleotides: TGTGCCGGTAGAAGACAGGGGGTCTGGTACGAGCAGTACTTC. It translates to CAGRRQGVWYEQYF.

V usage is TRBV2 and J usage is TRBJ1-6; no clear D gene. The germline CDR1 and CDR2 sequences are SNHLY and FYNNEI. This CDR3 has 13 residues. CDR3 in DNA: TGTTTGGTTGGGCCCCCCGGTGGCTCACCCCTCCACTTT. It translates to CLVGPPGGSPLHF.

This clonotype was found many times. This rearrangement joins TRBV5-6 to TRBJ2-2; 14 nucleotides agree with TRBD2. The V gene's germline CDR1 is SGHDT and CDR2 YYEEEE. V shed 4 bases and J 3 bases; nucleotides not matched to a gene: 2. The CDR3 contains 16 residues. The CDR3 reads CASSPTSGRDTGELFF. CDR3 in DNA: TGTGCCAGCAGCCCGACTAGCGGGAGGGACACCGGGGAGCTGTTTTTT. Based on the CDR3 plus reference TRBV5-6 and TRBJ2-2, the full variable domain is DAGVTQSPTHLIKTRGQQVTLRCSPKSGHDTVSWYQQALGQGPQFIFQYYEEEERQRGNFPDRFSGHQFPNYSSELNVNALLLGDSALYLCASSPTSGRDTGELFFGEGSRLTVL.

This clonotype was recorded at least ten times. The chain employs TRBV4-3 and TRBJ2-2; D is possibly TRBD1 (5 bases). Germline CDR1 and CDR2: LGHNA and YSLEER. CDR3 size: 17 residues. V shed 2 bases and J shed 0 bases, with 13 bases lying between them. CDR3 residues: CASSQKGRTANTGELFF. The DNA of the CDR3 is TGCGCCAGCAGCCAAAAGGGGCGGACGGCGAACACCGGGGAGCTGTTTTTT.

The V and J genes are TRBV20-1 and TRBJ2-7; D uncertain. The germline V and J ends were trimmed by 5 bases and 4 bases, with 15 bases remaining between them. Germline-derived CDR1 and CDR2 are DFQATT and SNEGSKA (reference sequence). The CDR3 runs 13 residues. CDR3 amino acids: CSASPKVAYEQYF. The CDR3 DNA reads as TGCAGTGCTTCCCCGAAGGTAGCATACGAGCAGTACTTC.

This clonotype was observed many times. The chain carries TRBV2 and TRBJ2-7; D perhaps matches TRBD2 (6 bases). There are 13 residues in the CDR3. V lost 7 bases to trimming and J lost 0 bases, with 10 bases between them. Germline loops: CDR1 SNHLY, CDR2 FYNNEI. The CDR3 DNA is TGTGCCAGCACTCGGGAGATCTCCTACGAGCAGTACTTC. The encoded protein is CASTREISYEQYF.

This clonotype showed up many times. The chain joins TRBV7-3 to TRBJ2-2; 9 bases fit TRBD2. Germline-derived CDR1 and CDR2 are SGHTA and FQGTGA. Trimming cost V 2 bases and J 5 bases; bases outside gene matches: 6. This CDR3 has 16 amino acids. The DNA for the CDR3 is TGTGCCAGCAGCTTAGGCGCGGGAGGGGAAACCGGGGAGCTGTTTTTT. Translation gives CASSLGAGGETGELFF.

The chain uses TRBV18 and TRBJ2-7; D call uncertain. CDR1 KGHSH and CDR2 LQKENI come from the germline V gene. The CDR3 totals 13 residues. V was trimmed by 3 bases and J by 5 bases, leaving 11 bases between them. The CDR3 region is CASSPLGRNEQYF. The CDR3 DNA reads TGTGCCAGCTCACCGCTCGGAAGAAACGAGCAGTACTTC.

There are a few counts of this clonotype. J is TRBJ2-5 and V is TRBV3-1; D is undetermined. The germline V and J ends were trimmed by 2 bases and 2 bases, with 6 bases remaining between them. The germline gives CDR1 LGHDT, CDR2 YNNKEL (reference sequence). This CDR3 has 13 residues. Written as DNA, the CDR3 is TGTGCCAGCAGCCAAAACCATCAAGAGACCCAGTACTTC. It translates to CASSQNHQETQYF.

The chain carries TRBV7-8 and TRBJ1-2; the D is unclear. From germline, CDR1 is SGHVS and CDR2 FQNEAQ. The CDR3 is made up of 14 amino acids. Trimming took off 0 bases at V and 8 bases at J, with 13 bases between the two ends. DNA for the CDR3: TGTGCCAGCAGCTTAGCTGGTAGTGCGATAGGCTACACCTTC. Translation gives CASSLAGSAIGYTF.

Points on this clonotype: This clone may be a read error of a much larger clone one base away. The V call is TRBV20-1, the J call TRBJ1-5; no reliable D call. The V gene's germline CDR1 is DFQATT and CDR2 SNEGSKA (reference sequence). Trimming stripped 3 bases from V and 0 bases from J, with 3 bases between. This CDR3 comprises 12 residues. The DNA for the CDR3 is TGCAGTGCTAGGGTTAGCAATCAGCCCCAGCATTTT. Protein sequence: CSARVSNQPQHF.

This clonotype was seen at least ten times. The chain uses TRBV5-1 and TRBJ1-2, with 12 nucleotides matching TRBD1. The ends lost 3 bases at V and 8 bases at J; junction bases unmatched: 5. CDR1 and CDR2 (germline): SGHRS, YFSETQ. The CDR3 consists of 14 residues. The CDR3 DNA reads as TGCGCCAGCAGCTATGGGACAGGGGGCCGAGGCTACACCTTC. It encodes CASSYGTGGRGYTF.

This clonotype has a count of ten or more. This chain connects TRBV7-9 to TRBJ1-1; no clear D. V lost 5 bases to trimming and J lost 1 base, with 11 bases between them. The germline gives CDR1 SEHNR, CDR2 FQNEAQ (reference sequence). The CDR3 consists of 14 residues. The chain's CDR3 is CASSGRVPNTEAFF. In DNA, the CDR3 is TGTGCCAGCAGCGGCCGGGTTCCGAACACTGAAGCTTTCTTT. Based on the CDR3 plus reference TRBV7-9 and TRBJ1-1, the full variable domain is DTGVSQNPRHKITKRGQNVTFRCDPISEHNRLYWYRQTLGQGPEFLTYFQNEAQLEKSRLLSDRFSAERPKGSFSTLEIQRTEQGDSAMYLCASSGRVPNTEAFFGQGTRLTVV.

CDR3 amino acids: CASSQDPAETYEQYF. The CDR3, as DNA: TGTGCCAGCAGCCAAGATCCAGCGGAAACCTACGAGCAGTACTTC. V gene TRBV4-2 combines with J gene TRBJ2-7; D may be TRBD2 (5 bases). Trimming shortened V by 0 bases and J by 2 bases, and 11 bases separated the two germline ends. This CDR3 has 15 residues. The V gene's germline CDR1 is LGHNA and CDR2 YNFKEQ.

Many counts were recorded for this clonotype. The chain joins TRBV29-1 to TRBJ2-7; 12 bases line up with TRBD2. With V trimmed by 7 bases and J by 3 bases, 19 bases remained unmatched. The CDR3 spans 18 residues. Germline values: CDR1 SQVTM, CDR2 ANQGSEA. CDR3 sequence reads: CSAEPTSGRTPLYYEQYF. The CDR3 nucleotides read TGCAGCGCCGAGCCTACTAGCGGGAGGACTCCCCTCTACTACGAGCAGTACTTC.